The 16 T cell receptor beta chains presented below share a single source sample, sequenced in a study of blood T cell repertoires in COVID-19. The protocol was immunoSEQ multiplex PCR, while the TCRdb copy is restricted to in-frame clones and leaves out a portion. The sample lists 310,000 or so clones, approximately 90% occurring once. Sequencing was carried out using peripheral blood. These receptors originate from a woman between 45 and 60 years old with active or convalescent COVID-19.

This clone was counted only a few times. The V call is TRBV29-1, the J call TRBJ2-7; 8 positions agree with TRBD1. J gave up 2 bases and V 4 bases, and 10 bases lay outside the gene matches. CDR3 length equals 15 residues. Germline lookup yields CDR1 SQVTM and CDR2 ANQGSEA. The CDR3 bases are TGCAGCGTTGTGGGGAGCCGGGACAGGCCCTACGAGCAGTACTTC. It translates to CSVVGSRDRPYEQYF.

The count of this clone is one. The chain couples TRBV25-1 to TRBJ2-7; the D gene is possibly TRBD2 (5 bases). Per germline, CDR1 MGHDK and CDR2 SYGVNS. CDR3 length equals 14 residues. V dropped 8 bases and J dropped 0 bases, with 14 bases sitting between them. The CDR3 DNA sequence: TGTGCCAGCGGAGGCCCCGCAGCCTCCTACGAGCAGTACTTC. This sequence encodes CASGGPAASYEQYF.

This clone was detected a few times. This chain uses TRBV9 with TRBJ1-4; no clear D. The CDR3 is 14 residues long. V lost 4 bases, J lost 5 bases, and 12 bases lay in between. Germline V lookup: CDR1 SGDLS, CDR2 YYNGEE. The CDR3, as DNA: TGTGCCAGCAGCACGGGGAGCATGAATGAAAAACTGTTTTTT. Translation: CASSTGSMNEKLFF.

The chain uses TRBV28 and TRBJ2-5; TRBD1 agrees at 8 bases. The J segment lost 7 bases and the V segment lost 1 base, leaving 8 bases of the junction unmatched. Germline CDR1 and CDR2: MDHEN and SYDVKM. This CDR3 contains 15 residues. This chain's CDR3 is CASSLYRDRGGTQYF. The DNA for the CDR3 is TGTGCCAGCAGTTTATACCGAGACAGGGGTGGGACCCAGTACTTC.

This rearrangement joins TRBV2 to TRBJ2-1; possible D gene TRBD2, 6 bases. Trimming pared 4 bases from V and 8 bases from J, leaving 15 bases between. The CDR3 is 14 amino acids. Germline V lookup: CDR1 SNHLY, CDR2 FYNNEI. CDR3 sequence (DNA): TGTGCCAGCAGTGTAATGGGGACTGATTATGAGCAGTTCTTC. Protein product: CASSVMGTDYEQFF. The full variable domain, rest sourced from reference TRBV2 and TRBJ2-1, is EPEVTQTPSHQVTQMGQEVILRCVPISNHLYFYWYRQILGQKVEFLVSFYNNEISEKSEIFDDQFSVERPDGSNFTLKIRSTKLEDSAMYFCASSVMGTDYEQFFGPGTRLTVL.

J is TRBJ2-7 and V is TRBV10-3; 7 nucleotides line up with TRBD1. The germline V gene has CDR1 ENHRY and CDR2 SYGVKD. With 2 bases clipped from V and 3 bases from J, the junction kept 1 base outside the gene matches. There are 13 residues in the CDR3. Written as DNA, the CDR3 is TGTGCCATCAGTGAGAGACAGGGCTACGAGCAGTACTTC. This codes for CAISERQGYEQYF.

With respect to this clone: The junction shows a germline mismatch at one end, possibly a read error. This sequence joins TRBV5-1 and TRBJ1-2; D gene unclear. The length of the CDR3 is 13 residues. The germline V gene has CDR1 SGHRS and CDR2 YFSETQ. DNA for the CDR3: TGCGCCAGCAGCTTGCTAGGTAACGATGGCTACACCTTC. Its translation is CASSLLGNDGYTF. The full variable domain, its missing parts supplied by reference TRBV5-1 and TRBJ1-2, is KAGVTQTPRYLIKTRGQQVTLSCSPISGHRSVSWYQQTPGQGLQFLFEYFSETQRNKGNFPGRFSGRQFSNSRSEMNVSTLELGDSALYLCASSLLGNDGYTFGSGTRLTVV.

The V gene is TRBV7-2, the J gene TRBJ2-3; D is possibly TRBD2 (7 bases). The germline V gene encodes CDR1 SGHTA and CDR2 FQGNSA. V lost 2 bases to trimming and J lost 4 bases, with 16 bases between them. The CDR3 covers 16 residues. The CDR3 DNA is TGTGCCAGCAGCTTAATGGGGGCGGGGGCGGCAGATACGCAGTATTTT. It translates to CASSLMGAGAADTQYF.

The gene calls are TRBV6-2 or TRBV6-3 and TRBJ1-2; D is uncertain. Germline loops: CDR1 MNHEY, CDR2 SVGEGT. Between the trimmed V and J ends, which lost 2 bases and 4 bases, there was a span of 5 bases. The CDR3 covers 12 residues. The CDR3 is CASSYGSYGYTF. CDR3 nucleotide sequence: TGTGCCAGCAGTTACGGCAGCTATGGCTACACCTTC.

The chain recombines TRBV28 with TRBJ1-2; D gene unclear. The CDR3 extends over 11 amino acids. V was trimmed by 7 bases and J by 8 bases, leaving 11 bases between them. The germline V gene encodes CDR1 MDHEN and CDR2 SYDVKM. Here the CDR3 DNA reads TGTGCCAGCACCTTCGGGAAAGGCTACACCTTC. Protein sequence: CASTFGKGYTF.

This rearrangement joins TRBV7-9 to TRBJ2-7; the D gene is possibly TRBD1 (6 bases). The V and J ends lost 5 bases and 0 bases respectively, with 11 bases between them. The germline V gene encodes CDR1 SEHNR and CDR2 FQNEAQ (reference sequence). This CDR3 is 14 amino acids long. The CDR3, as DNA: TGTGCCAGCAGCCCAACGGACAGCTCCTACGAGCAGTACTTC. Protein product: CASSPTDSSYEQYF. The variable domain in full, with the rest retrieved from reference TRBV7-9 and TRBJ2-7, is DTGVSQNPRHKITKRGQNVTFRCDPISEHNRLYWYRQTLGQGPEFLTYFQNEAQLEKSRLLSDRFSAERPKGSFSTLEIQRTEQGDSAMYLCASSPTDSSYEQYFGPGTRLTVT.

A remark on this clone: At one boundary the junction diverges from the germline segment, which might be a read error. The chain recombines TRBV27 with TRBJ1-1; D perhaps matches TRBD1 (6 bases). The CDR3 runs 14 residues. Germline V lookup: CDR1 MNHEY, CDR2 SMNVEV (reference sequence). The CDR3 DNA reads as TGTGCCAGCAGTTTAAATCCCGATTGGGGGGGCCGGCTCTTT. It codes for CASSLNPDWGGRLF.

The V and J genes are TRBV6-5 and TRBJ2-6; 7 positions match TRBD2. V shed 11 bases and J 2 bases; nucleotides not matched to a gene: 9. This CDR3 has 15 residues. Germline CDR1 and CDR2: MNHEY and SVGAGI. CDR3 amino acids: CASRGKHTGANVLTF. The CDR3 coding sequence is TGTGCCTCGCGGGGGAAACACACTGGGGCCAACGTCCTGACTTTC.

This chain links TRBV24-1 with TRBJ1-1; 8 bases are shared with TRBD1. The CDR3 is 14 amino acids. The junction had 3 bases not matched to a gene; V was cut back by 2 bases and J by 5 bases. Germline lookup yields CDR1 KGHDR and CDR2 SFDVKD. The CDR3 sequence: CATSDSGGRTEAFF. The CDR3 nucleotides read TGTGCCACCAGTGATTCAGGGGGCAGGACTGAAGCTTTCTTT.

Only a few counts were recorded for this clone. The chain carries TRBV7-2 and TRBJ1-5, with D perhaps TRBD1 (6 bases). The V gene's germline CDR1 is SGHTA and CDR2 FQGNSA. The CDR3 is 18 residues long. The V and J ends lost 3 bases and 2 bases respectively, with 20 bases between them. The CDR3, as DNA: TGTGCCAGCAGCTTGTCCTATGGGGACACATGGGGCAATCAGCCCCAGCATTTT. Protein product: CASSLSYGDTWGNQPQHF.

The gene calls are TRBV4-3 and TRBJ1-6, with 8 positions matching TRBD1. Looked up from germline, CDR1 is LGHNA and CDR2 is YSLEER. The V gene end was trimmed by 0 bases and the J gene end by 13 bases; junction bases not matched to a gene: 8. The CDR3 length is 15 residues. The CDR3 DNA sequence: TGCGCCAGCAGCCAAGAGACAGGGGCTTCCTGGCCCCTCCACTTT. This codes for CASSQETGASWPLHF.